This record covers a single T cell receptor beta chain. This clone was detected once. What this receptor recognizes is not known. The input lacks base qualities; no much larger clone sits a single base away. Compared with germline, V lacks 2 bases and J lacks 1 base; bases without a gene match: 12. The CDR3 spans 19 residues, from the cysteine through the phenylalanine. Of the read, only the CDR3 DNA is kept; its 57 bases are in frame from base 1. CDR1 and CDR2 are drawn from the germline V gene: KGHSH, LQKENI. The sample is drawn from a study of cytomegalovirus exposure and HLA in healthy donors (dated by TCRdb to 2016 to 2017). Study-level background: An earlier analysis of 587 of the donors reported about 280 Gb of sequence data and 90 million to 120 million unique TCR beta sequences obtained from roughly 180 million T cells. Around 300 gigabases of sequencing data and approximately 80 million unique TCR sequences were included in an early release covering around 600 HLA-typed donors. The genetic ancestry cluster associated with self-reported Caucasian donors included 81% of the 398 genotyped donors. The study aimed to test whether cataloging public T cell receptors could reveal signatures of past pathogen exposure. The study profiled the T cell repertoires of about 720 subjects by immunosequencing and related them to cytomegalovirus serostatus. Along with the roughly 670-subject first cohort, a separate validation cohort of 120 different subjects was used. To predict cytomegalovirus infection status, the study brought together high-throughput TCR immunosequencing, statistical association of individual TCRs with disease status, and machine learning. A later analysis re-examined previously published TCR beta repertoires from 500 to 700 donors and added high-resolution HLA genotyping to investigate patterns of TCR occurrence. Rather than drawing on any new phenotypic data, the later analysis identified candidate immune exposures from TCR beta sequences and the way those sequences occurred across donors. An earlier analysis of around 580 of the donors used high-throughput TCR beta sequencing to judge whether each TCR beta V gene segment behaved as functional or pseudogenic. Alongside the repertoire data, information on donor age, sex, ethnicity and CMV serostatus was compiled. Genome-wide SNP genotypes for about 65% of the 666 donors were used in a later genetic analysis, which treated that subset as a discovery cohort. Every repertoire in the discovery cohort had been generated on one and the same sequencing platform. Both class I and class II loci were covered by HLA typing, at four-digit resolution. The number of typed donors differed by locus: roughly 620-640 for A, B, C, DRB1 and DQB1; 500 to 550 for DQA1; about 600 for DPA1; and around 470 for DPB1. Because of strong linkage in the cohort, four to six DR-DQ haplotypes were treated as single units for association and clustering. Among a few hundred genotyped donors of the cohort, an average of approximately 240,000 unique TCR beta nucleotide sequences were sequenced per donor, roughly 20% of them non-productive.

Receptor amplification or capture employed the immunoSEQ multiplex PCR assay. For the multiplex PCR, a mixture combining 60 forward primers for TCR Vbeta segments and 13 reverse primers for TCR Jbeta segments was used. The CDR3 region of rearranged TCR beta genes was amplified from genomic DNA by a multiplex PCR assay. The amplified TCR beta libraries were sequenced on the Illumina HiSeq System as 87-base-pair reads. The study's processing was this. A later analysis tallied 80 million to 95 million unique TCR beta chains across the roughly 610 repertoires, and some 12 million of those chains were shared by two or more donors. To remove PCR and sequencing errors, raw reads were error-corrected and collapsed into unique sequences using a nearest-neighbor algorithm that merged closely related sequences. To assign V, D and J gene segments, CDR3 sequences were aligned to IMGT reference sequences. Each retained sequence needed at least a six-nucleotide match to both a V gene segment and a J gene segment. Rearrangements were called productive when the CDR3 lacked stop codons and stayed in frame with V and J; all others were non-productive. CDR3 was defined by IMGT convention, running from the second conserved V-encoded cysteine to the conserved J-encoded phenylalanine. The earlier analysis of approximately 590 of the donors excluded any sequence lacking an unambiguous match to a single V gene segment. In an earlier analysis of about 590 of the donors, a V segment was called functional when productive rearrangements were above 56.7%, and segregating when the standard deviation between donors exceeded 5%. A statistical classification framework was built for diagnosing cytomegalovirus status from the catalog of TCR beta chain sequences. In a later analysis, TCR nucleotide sequences were compared against IMGT/GENE-DB human TR gene sequences so that V and J genes could be assigned. In a later analysis, CDR3 sequences and most-parsimonious VDJ recombination scenarios were assigned using the TCRdist pipeline. A later analysis defined each TCR beta chain by its CDR3 amino acid sequence plus V-gene family, and excluded reads lacking a unique V-gene family. In a later analysis, approximately 640 highly shared, low-generation-probability nucleotide sequences were removed to address suspected cross-contamination and a sequencing artifact. In a later analysis, a clonal expansion index for each public chain was calculated from normalized within-repertoire ranks of inferred template counts. In a later analysis, generation probabilities were computed with a VDJ recombination model fitted to out-of-frame rearrangements, and the resulting probabilities were checked against IGoR. In a later analysis, TCR-TCR, TCR-HLA and TCR-CMV co-occurrence was scored with hypergeometric tests, and a repertoire-size bias correction was applied to TCR pairs. A later analysis estimated false discovery rates by permuting HLA or CMV assignments 20 times. In a later analysis, co-occurring TCRs were grouped using DBSCAN, and TCRdist sequence similarity was added for clustering within HLA-allele-positive subsets. For co-occurrence clustering, repertoires with fewer than 30,000 or more than 120,000 public chains were excluded, along with a handful of repertoires with anomalous nucleotide sharing. TCRdb stores this immuneACCESS table with in-frame sequences only. Part of the clones is absent; in the studies checked, under half of the shortfall reflects unresolved V genes, and no reason is known for the rest. V and J calls and clone size follow that table, whereas D and trimming were derived from the DNA. This sample comprises some 140,000 clones, 79% of them detected only once. The top ten constitute around 1% of the sample.

General conclusions and limits of the study: A later analysis found that TCR association rates varied across HLA loci, with DRB1 alleles showing the most associated TCRs and HLA-C alleles the fewest. Most TCR sequences were observed very rarely across donors, whereas some public TCRs were present in many individuals. Because the 87-base-pair reads could not distinguish some IMGT-functional V segments, including TRBV6-2 and TRBV6-3, those segments were excluded. Broadly in line with IMGT annotations, most TCR beta V segments showed up in productive rearrangements about 90% or about 30% of the time in an earlier analysis of 587 of the donors. When HLA alleles, especially DR and DQ, strongly co-occurred, TCR associations were difficult to assign to individual alleles. A later analysis associated 16,951 TCR beta sequences with specific HLA alleles at a false discovery rate of 0.05. The sequencing pipeline was judged likely to have produced a cluster of highly shared sequence variants as a technical artifact. In both the original and validation cohorts, the classifier was reported to diagnose cytomegalovirus status with high specificity and sensitivity. Correlated functional status among segregating V segments might be attributable to linkage disequilibrium, but an unknown experimental factor could not be ruled out. A later analysis found that HLA-associated TCR beta chains were more clonally expanded and had lower generation probabilities than equally common non-associated chains. Immune exposure information for the cohort was limited to CMV serostatus. The authors suggested that the approach could potentially be extended to other disease states and immunological phenotypes. Presence/absence analyses assumed roughly uniform sequencing depth across donors, an assumption that may not hold. V-gene and J-gene trimming of TCR beta chains was associated with a missense DCLRE1C variant in a later genetic analysis, and the association was replicated in an independent cohort. In the study, 150 to 200 TCR beta chains were listed as associated with cytomegalovirus. Fewer than 20 rarely observed V segments, including chromosome 9 orphons, were excluded from the earlier analysis of several hundred of the donors because counts were too low. According to a later genetic analysis, donors in an Asian-associated ancestry cluster had fewer N-insertions in productive TCRs than the roughly 700-donor mean. A further reported finding was that TCR beta sequences accurately predicted the HLA-A and HLA-B alleles for most subjects in the first cohort. The cohort was sequenced for TCR beta chains only, and without alpha or paired-chain data the features that could be detected were limited. According to a later analysis, parvovirus B19, influenza, CMV and Epstein-Barr virus appeared linked to several top co-occurrence clusters. According to a later analysis, most CMV-associated TCR beta chains appeared to be HLA-restricted, and the HLA associations seemed to be driven largely by CMV exposure. In vitro tests confirmed that three of the cytomegalovirus-associated TCR beta chains recognize cytomegalovirus antigens. Because HLA typing was missing for some donors at each locus, association tests included only the typed subset.

The cohort consisted of some 670 healthy bone marrow donors. All cohort members were sampled while nominally healthy, although unrecorded immune exposures were likely present. The donor tested CMV seronegative and was one of the 352 seronegative cohort members. Each donor provided a peripheral blood sample, and peripheral blood mononuclear cells were used for TCR beta sequencing. The Qiagen DNeasy Blood Extraction Kit was used to extract genomic DNA from the blood cell samples. The clonotype originates from a young man in good health and CMV-seronegative. The sample was PBMCs. The receptor chain draws on TRBV18 and TRBJ1-1, with 11 middle bases fitting TRBD1. The base sequence is TGTGCCAGCTCACCATTGGATATGGGACAGGGGGATCAGAACACTGAAGCTTTCTTT. The encoded protein is CASSPLDMGQGDQNTEAFF.